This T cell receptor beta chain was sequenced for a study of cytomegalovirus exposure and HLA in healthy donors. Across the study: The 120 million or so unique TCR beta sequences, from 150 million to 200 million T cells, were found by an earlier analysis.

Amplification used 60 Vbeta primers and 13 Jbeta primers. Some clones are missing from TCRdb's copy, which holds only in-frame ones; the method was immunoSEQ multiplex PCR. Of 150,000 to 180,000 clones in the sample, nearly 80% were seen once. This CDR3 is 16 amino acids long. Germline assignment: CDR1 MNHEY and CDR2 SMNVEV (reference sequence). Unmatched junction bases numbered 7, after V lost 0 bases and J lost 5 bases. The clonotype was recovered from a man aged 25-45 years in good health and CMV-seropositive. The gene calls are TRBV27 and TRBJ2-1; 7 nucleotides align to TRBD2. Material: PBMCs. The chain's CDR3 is CASSLSERGNNNEQFF. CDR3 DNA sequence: TGTGCCAGCAGTTTATCTGAGCGGGGCAATAACAATGAGCAGTTCTTC.